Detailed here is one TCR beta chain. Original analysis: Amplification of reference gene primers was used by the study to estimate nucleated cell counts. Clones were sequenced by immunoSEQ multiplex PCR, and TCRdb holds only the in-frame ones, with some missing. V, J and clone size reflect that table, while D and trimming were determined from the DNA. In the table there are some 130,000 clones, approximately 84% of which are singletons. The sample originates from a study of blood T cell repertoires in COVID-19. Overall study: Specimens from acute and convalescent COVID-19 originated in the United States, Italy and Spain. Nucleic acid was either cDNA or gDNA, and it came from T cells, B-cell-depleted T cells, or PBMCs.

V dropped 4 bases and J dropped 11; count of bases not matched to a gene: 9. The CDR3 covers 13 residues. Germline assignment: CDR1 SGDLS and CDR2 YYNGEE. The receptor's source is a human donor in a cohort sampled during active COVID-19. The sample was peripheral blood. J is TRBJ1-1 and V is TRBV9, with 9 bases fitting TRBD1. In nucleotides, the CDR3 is TGTGCCAGCAGCTCCATACCAGGGACAGGGGCTTTCTTT. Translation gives CASSSIPGTGAFF.